These 15 T cell receptor beta chains were all obtained from the same sample, sequenced in a study of blood T cell repertoires in COVID-19. Measured with immunoSEQ multiplex PCR; TCRdb has only the in-frame clones, and not every one. Of over 90,000 clones listed, approximately 84% are singletons. Sequences were obtained from peripheral blood. These receptors all come from a man aged 80 or over with active or convalescent COVID-19.

The chain carries TRBV30 and TRBJ1-1, with D unresolved. Trimming removed 5 bases at V and 3 bases at J, with 13 bases between. CDR1 and CDR2 from the germline V gene are GTSNPN and SVGIG (reference sequence). The CDR3 runs to 13 residues. CDR3 nucleotide sequence: TGTGCCTGGGGCGCGGAGAGGGACACTGAAGCTTTCTTT. This encodes CAWGAERDTEAFF.

The chain is built from TRBV5-4 and TRBJ1-1; 7 nucleotides align to TRBD1. Germline-derived CDR1 and CDR2 are SGHNT and YYREEE (reference sequence). This CDR3 is built from 16 residues. Trimming cost V 0 bases and J 0 bases; bases outside gene matches: 5. CDR3 in amino acids: CASSLVGQVMNTEAFF. The CDR3 DNA sequence: TGTGCCAGCAGCTTGGTCGGACAGGTTATGAACACTGAAGCTTTCTTT.

This chain uses TRBV5-4 with TRBJ1-1, with D perhaps TRBD1 (5 bases). CDR1 and CDR2 (germline): SGHNT, YYREEE (reference sequence). With 1 base removed from V and 0 bases from J, the gap between germline ends came to 10 bases. The CDR3 runs 15 residues. The CDR3 bases are TGTGCCAGCAGCTTGCCGCGGGGGATGAACACTGAAGCTTTCTTT. It yields the protein CASSLPRGMNTEAFF. Using reference TRBV5-4 and TRBJ1-1 for the parts outside the CDR3, the full variable domain is ETGVTQSPTHLIKTRGQQVTLRCSSQSGHNTVSWYQQALGQGPQFIFQYYREEENGRGNFPPRFSGLQFPNYSSELNVNALELDDSALYLCASSLPRGMNTEAFFGQGTRLTVV.

The genes are TRBV10-1 and TRBJ1-2, with 8 bases identical to TRBD1. V dropped 3 bases and J dropped 6; count of bases not matched to a gene: 3. The CDR3 runs to 13 residues. CDR1 and CDR2 (germline): WNHNN, SYGVQD (reference sequence). The CDR3 sequence: CASSDRTGNGYTF. CDR3 bases: TGCGCCAGCAGTGACCGGACAGGGAATGGCTACACCTTC.

This clone was detected a few times. The chain employs TRBV28 and TRBJ2-7; the D gene is possibly TRBD1 (6 bases). Trimming shortened V by 5 bases and J by 2 bases, and 16 bases separated the two germline ends. Per the germline V gene, CDR1 is MDHEN and CDR2 is SYDVKM. The CDR3 loop spans 15 amino acids. CDR3 nucleotide sequence: TGTGCCAGCAGTCCGACAGGAATCGGCGCCTACGAGCAGTACTTC. Amino acid sequence: CASSPTGIGAYEQYF.

The chain couples TRBV11-2 to TRBJ2-2; D remains ambiguous. Germline CDR1 reads SGHAT; CDR2 reads FQNNGV. This CDR3 region has 14 residues. Trimming cost V 1 base and J 4 bases, with 7 bases left between them. DNA of the CDR3: TGTGCCAGCAGCTTAGTACAGACCACCGGGGAGCTGTTTTTT. Its protein is CASSLVQTTGELFF.

This clone showed up just once. This rearrangement joins TRBV12-5 to TRBJ2-2; 7 bases map to TRBD1. This CDR3 region has 18 residues. V dropped 6 bases and J dropped 6; count of bases not matched to a gene: 19. The V gene's germline CDR1 is LGHNT and CDR2 FRNRAP. CDR3 sequence (DNA): TGTGCTAGTGGACCCCGGGACAGAGGATACGGTGTCCCCGGGGAGCTGTTTTTT. This gives the protein CASGPRDRGYGVPGELFF.

The chain carries TRBV7-9 and TRBJ2-7, with a possible D match to TRBD1 (5 bases). The germline V gene has CDR1 SEHNR and CDR2 FQNEAQ (reference sequence). CDR3 length equals 14 residues. Trimming removed 3 bases from V and 1 base from J, with 10 bases in between. CDR3 sequence reads: CASSFGGQSYEQYF. Here the CDR3 DNA reads TGTGCCAGCAGCTTCGGTGGACAATCCTACGAGCAGTACTTC.

The V gene is TRBV5-6, the J gene TRBJ2-7, with TRBD1 identical over 7 bases. CDR1 and CDR2 from the germline V gene are SGHDT and YYEEEE. After removal of 1 base from V and 6 bases from J, the junction contained 10 bases not matched to a gene. CDR3 length: 15 amino acids. Written as DNA, the CDR3 is TGTGCCAGCAGCTTGAGGGGGACAGTCTTAGGCGAGCAGTACTTC. This encodes CASSLRGTVLGEQYF.

The table lists this clone with a count of one. This chain connects TRBV5-1 to TRBJ2-7, with TRBD1 matching 7 bases. V gave up 3 bases and J gave up 0 bases; unmatched junction bases: 6. The CDR3 sequence is 15 residues long. Per germline, CDR1 SGHRS and CDR2 YFSETQ. The CDR3 bases are TGCGCCAGCAGCTATCCGACAGGGACCTCCTACGAGCAGTACTTC. It encodes CASSYPTGTSYEQYF.

V usage is TRBV21-1 and J usage is TRBJ1-5. TRBV21-1 is designated a pseudogene. This CDR3 has 17 residues. The CDR3 region is CASSKGGLRIGNQPQHF. The CDR3 DNA reads as TGTGCCAGCAGCAAGGGGGGTCTTCGTATTGGCAATCAGCCCCAGCATTTT.

J is TRBJ1-2 and V is TRBV5-1; TRBD1 matches at 10 bases. This CDR3 region has 14 residues. Germline V gene lookup returns CDR1 SGHRS and CDR2 YFSETQ. The V gene end was trimmed by 5 bases and the J gene end by 7 bases; junction bases not matched to a gene: 8. The DNA of the CDR3 is TGCGCCAGCAGACCTGACAGGGGGCGGGGTGGCTACACCTTC. Translating it yields CASRPDRGRGGYTF.

The V and J genes are TRBV5-1 and TRBJ1-3; 7 bases are shared with TRBD1. V lost 0 bases, J lost 4 bases, and 7 bases stayed unmatched. Germline V CDR1 and CDR2: SGHRS, YFSETQ. The CDR3 runs 16 residues. CDR3 bases: TGCGCCAGCAGCTTGGCCGTCGGACAGGCGGGAAACACCATATATTTT. Protein product: CASSLAVGQAGNTIYF.

The chain uses TRBV5-1 and TRBJ2-5; tentatively, D is TRBD2 (5 bases). Trimming left V 0 bases short and J 1 base short, with 10 bases between. From germline, CDR1 is SGHRS and CDR2 YFSETQ. The CDR3 runs to 15 residues. The CDR3 DNA reads TGCGCCAGCAGCTTGGGTCCGGGAATCCAAGAGACCCAGTACTTC. Protein sequence: CASSLGPGIQETQYF.

This chain joins TRBV4-2 and TRBJ2-1; 11 nucleotides match TRBD2. This CDR3 comprises 15 residues. J was trimmed by 8 bases and V by 2 bases; bases with no gene match: 5. Germline CDR1 LGHNA, CDR2 YNFKEQ. The CDR3 reads CASSQLAGGFDEQFF. The CDR3 nucleotides are TGTGCCAGCAGCCAACTAGCGGGGGGTTTTGATGAGCAGTTCTTC.